This is a list of T cell receptor beta chains from one sample in a study of shared clonotypes between healthy human individuals. Libraries were prepared by immunoSEQ multiplex PCR; TCRdb keeps only in-frame clonotypes and omits some of them. The sample includes about 520,000 clones, about 96% of them seen just once. The sample was naive CD4+ T cells sorted from blood. The source is a woman in her twenties or thirties in good health. Each CDR3 is given with its conserved first and last residue. A D gene is named only where the DNA matches it firmly. Rows give clone size only sometimes, using once, few, many, or a class for an expanded clone.

j_gene,v_gene,d_gene,abundance,CDR3nt,CDR3aa
TRBJ2-7,TRBV28,TRBD1,once,TGTGCCAGCAGTTTATTTCAGGGGGCGAGGGAGCAGTACTTC,CASSLFQGAREQYF
TRBJ1-2,TRBV10-2,NA,once,TGCGCCACCAAGACAGAAACTAACTATGGCTACACCTTC,CATKTETNYGYTF
TRBJ2-1,TRBV11-2,TRBD2,NA,TGTGCCAGCAGCTCGACCCAATGGATAGCGGGAGGCCCAGGGGAGCAGTTCTTC,CASSSTQWIAGGPGEQFF
TRBJ2-7,TRBV25-1,NA,NA,TGTGCCAGCAGTGAATATGGGTTGAGTTGGGTCAAATCCTACGAGCAGTACTTC,CASSEYGLSWVKSYEQYF
TRBJ2-3,TRBV4-2,NA,NA,TGTGCCAGCAGCCTCGCTTTCGGGATCTCTAGCACAGATACGCAGTATTTT,CASSLAFGISSTDTQYF
TRBJ2-1,TRBV7-2,TRBD2,NA,TGTGCCAGCAGCTTAGGTAGCGGGGACAACAATGAGCAGTTCTTC,CASSLGSGDNNEQFF
TRBJ1-2,TRBV20-1,NA,few,TGCAGTGCTAGAGATTCTATCTACACCTTC,CSARDSIYTF
TRBJ2-7,TRBV2,NA,NA,TGTGCCAGCAGTGAACAGGGAGAGGGGGACGAGCAGTACTTC,CASSEQGEGDEQYF
TRBJ1-2,TRBV25-1,TRBD1,NA,TGTGCCAGCAGTGAGACAGGGAAGATCGGCTACACCTTC,CASSETGKIGYTF
TRBJ2-7,TRBV7-7,TRBD2,NA,TGTGCCAGCAGTTACACTAGCGGGTTGTCCTACGAGCAGTACTTC,CASSYTSGLSYEQYF
TRBJ1-1,TRBV28,TRBD1,NA,TGTGCCAGCAGGCCCATCGGCAGGGGGCTGGCTGAAGCTTTCTTT,CASRPIGRGLAEAFF
TRBJ1-3,TRBV29-1,NA,NA,TGCAGCGTTCACACAGGAAACACCATATATTTT,CSVHTGNTIYF
TRBJ2-5,TRBV5-3,NA,NA,TGTGCCAGAAACCTACTAGCCAGGGAGACCCAGTACTTC,CARNLLARETQYF
TRBJ2-7,TRBV29-1,NA,NA,TGCAAAACTAAACGGGACAGGGCTCTAGCGGGAGACGAGCAGTACTTC,CKTKRDRALAGDEQYF
TRBJ2-6,TRBV5-1,TRBD2,NA,TGCGCCAGCAGCTTGCGGTTACTAGCGGCTGTTGGTGGGGCCAACGTCCTGACTTTC,CASSLRLLAAVGGANVLTF
TRBJ1-2,TRBV27,NA,NA,TGTGCCAGCAGTCCCAGAGGGGTCGGCTACACCTTC,CASSPRGVGYTF
TRBJ2-5,TRBV18,TRBD2,NA,TGTGCCAGCTCCGCTGTTGAGCGCGGGAGCCGTGAGACCCAGTACTTC,CASSAVERGSRETQYF
TRBJ1-5,TRBV18,NA,NA,TGTGCCAGCTCAACGGGACACGATAGCAATCAGCCCCAGCATTTT,CASSTGHDSNQPQHF
TRBJ1-5,TRBV19,NA,NA,TGTGCCAGTAGTATAGCTTCAGGCTCCAATCAGCCCCAGCATTTT,CASSIASGSNQPQHF
TRBJ1-1,TRBV5-6,NA,NA,TGTGCCAGCAGCTTGGGTGAAGCTTTCTTT,CASSLGEAFF
TRBJ2-6,TRBV15,NA,NA,TGTGCCACCAGCAACTTGGGGAGCTCTGGGGCCAACGTCCTGACTTTC,CATSNLGSSGANVLTF
TRBJ2-3,TRBV20-1,NA,NA,TGCAGAGTTCAGGAGCTGGATACGCAGTATTTT,CRVQELDTQYF
TRBJ2-5,TRBV2,NA,NA,TGTGCCAGCAGTGAAGGGGGAGAGACCCAGTACTTC,CASSEGGETQYF
TRBJ2-7,TRBV11-2,TRBD2,NA,TGTGCCAGCAGCGGTGGGACTAGCCGGACTATGCACGCCTACGAGCAGTACTTC,CASSGGTSRTMHAYEQYF
TRBJ2-2,TRBV23-1,NA,NA,TGCGCCAGCAGTCAAAACCCTAGGTCGCGAGAAACCGGGGAGCTGTTTTTT,CASSQNPRSRETGELFF
TRBJ2-3,TRBV6-1,TRBD1,NA,TGTGCCAGCACAGGGACAGGGCCATACACAGATACGCAGTATTTT,CASTGTGPYTDTQYF
TRBJ1-2,TRBV9,NA,NA,TGTGCCAGCAGCGCAGCAAGTAACTATGGCTACACCTTC,CASSAASNYGYTF
TRBJ1-6,TRBV4-1,NA,once,TGCGCCAGCAGCCAAGTATCTGCGGCAGGCAGAGGGACCCTCCACTTT,CASSQVSAAGRGTLHF
TRBJ1-2,TRBV19,TRBD1,once,TGTGCCAGTTCTCCTTGGACAGGAGGGTTTGGCTACACCTTC,CASSPWTGGFGYTF
TRBJ2-3,TRBV7-6,NA,NA,TGTGCCAGCAGCCGTGAGGCGCCGCTCCGCACAGATACGCAGTATTTT,CASSREAPLRTDTQYF
TRBJ2-7,TRBV5-1,NA,NA,TGCGCCAGCAGCTTGGTTGATGGGCGCTCCTACGAGCAGTACTTC,CASSLVDGRSYEQYF
TRBJ2-5,TRBV4-1,NA,NA,TGCGCCAGCAGCCCGACCCTTTTAGGGGTCGAGACCCAGTACTTC,CASSPTLLGVETQYF
TRBJ2-1,TRBV5-4,NA,NA,TGTGCCAGCAGCTTGCCCAGGGTGAATGAGCAGTTCTTC,CASSLPRVNEQFF
TRBJ2-3,TRBV7-9,NA,NA,TGTGCCAGCAGCGACACTCTAGCGCAGACAGATACGCAGTATTTT,CASSDTLAQTDTQYF
TRBJ1-2,TRBV13,NA,NA,TGTGCCAGCAGCTCCAGGGGCTCCTCTGGCTACACCTTC,CASSSRGSSGYTF
TRBJ2-7,TRBV28,NA,NA,TGTGCCAGCAGTCTTCCGACAGGCCCCTACGAGCAGTACTTC,CASSLPTGPYEQYF
TRBJ2-7,TRBV28,NA,NA,TGTGCCAGCAGTTCCTACCCGTCCGAGCAGTACTTC,CASSSYPSEQYF
TRBJ2-7,TRBV7-9,TRBD2,NA,TGTGCCAGCAGCCACCCGGGGGGGGCGGTCGAGCAGTACTTC,CASSHPGGAVEQYF
TRBJ2-3,TRBV7-9,NA,NA,TGTGCCAGCAGCTTAGCCCGCCGGCACACAGATACGCAGTATTTT,CASSLARRHTDTQYF
TRBJ2-4,TRBV7-2,NA,NA,TGTGCCAGCAGCTTAGGAGCCGAGGAAGACATTCAGTACTTC,CASSLGAEEDIQYF
TRBJ2-7,TRBV6-1,NA,NA,TGTGCCAGCAGCGTCTCCACGGGAGACTTCTACGAGCAGTACTTC,CASSVSTGDFYEQYF
TRBJ2-7,TRBV4-2,TRBD1,once,TGTGCCAGCAGCCAAGGGGACAGGGTCAGCTCCTACGAGCAGTACTTC,CASSQGDRVSSYEQYF
TRBJ2-3,TRBV5-1,NA,NA,TGCGCCAGCAGCTTGGTGGGACACAACACAGATACGCAGTATTTT,CASSLVGHNTDTQYF
TRBJ2-1,TRBV2,NA,NA,TGTGCCAGCAGTGAGTATCTGGCCAGCGGTCGCAATGAGCAGTTCTTC,CASSEYLASGRNEQFF
TRBJ2-3,TRBV18,TRBD2,NA,TGTGCCAGCTCACCGAGTCGGGATAGCGGGAGAACAGATACGCAGTATTTT,CASSPSRDSGRTDTQYF
TRBJ2-2,TRBV19,NA,NA,TGTGCCAGTAGTATCCTTAGCTACACCGGGGAGCTGTTTTTT,CASSILSYTGELFF
TRBJ2-6,TRBV7-3,NA,NA,TGTGCCAGCAGCCTAGGCGCTGGGGCCAACGTCCTGACTTTC,CASSLGAGANVLTF
TRBJ2-3,TRBV5-1,NA,NA,TGCGCCAGCAGCTTGAGTAGGAGCACGGTAGATACGCAGTATTTT,CASSLSRSTVDTQYF
TRBJ1-5,TRBV4-1,NA,NA,TGCGCCAGCAGCCAAGATTTGGCAGTCAATCAGCCCCAGCATTTT,CASSQDLAVNQPQHF
TRBJ2-7,TRBV5-4,NA,NA,TGTGCCAGCAGCATCTCGTCCGGGACGGACTCCTACGAGCAGTACTTC,CASSISSGTDSYEQYF
TRBJ2-1,TRBV5-1,NA,NA,TGCGCCAGCAGCTCAACAACCCCCGTCAGTGAGCAGTTCTTC,CASSSTTPVSEQFF
TRBJ2-5,TRBV5-1,TRBD2,NA,TGCGCCAGCAGCTTTACTAGCGGGAGGCTAGAGTCCTACGAGACCCAGTACTTC,CASSFTSGRLESYETQYF
TRBJ2-7,TRBV11-1,TRBD2,NA,TGTGCCAGCAGCTTACTAGCGGGAGGGGACGAGCAGTACTTC,CASSLLAGGDEQYF
TRBJ2-5,TRBV20-1,NA,NA,TGCACTCCAGACGAAGAGACCCAGTACTTC,CTPDEETQYF
TRBJ2-5,TRBV7-6,NA,NA,TGTGCCAGCAGCCCGTTCGGGGCAACCCAAGAGACCCAGTACTTC,CASSPFGATQETQYF
TRBJ2-1,TRBV9,NA,NA,TGTGCCAGCAGCCCGACCACTAGTCTGATCGACAATGAGCAGTTCTTC,CASSPTTSLIDNEQFF
TRBJ2-7,TRBV4-1,TRBD2,NA,TGCGCCAGCAGCCAAGGACTAGCGGGAGGCCGCGGGACCTACGAGCAGTACTTC,CASSQGLAGGRGTYEQYF